A selection of T cell receptor beta chains follows, all from one sample in a study of technical replicates of blood from several donors. Only in-frame clones appear in the TCRdb table, and some are missing; sequencing was by immunoSEQ multiplex PCR. The profile shows approximately 88,000 clones, roughly 96% of them singletons. Sample: T cells isolated from PBMCs. These receptors all come from a human donor in good health. Both conserved end residues are part of each CDR3. The order of the fields is CDR3 DNA, CDR3 protein, J gene, CDR3 length, D gene, V gene, clone size. A D gene is named only where the DNA matches it firmly. Clone size, where shown, is once, few, many, or a class for clones that have expanded.

DNA: TGTGCCAGCGGGAGAACAGCTGACTACGAGCAGTACTTC
CDR3: CASGRTADYEQYF
J: TRBJ2-7
length: 13
D: .
V: TRBV6-5
size: .

DNA: TGTGCCAGCAGTGAAGGATCGGACAGCGAGCAGTTCTTC
CDR3: CASSEGSDSEQFF
J: TRBJ2-1
length: 13
D: .
V: TRBV25-1
size: .

DNA: TGTGCCAGCAGCTTCTCCGGGACAGGGGTCGATGAGCAGTTCTTC
CDR3: CASSFSGTGVDEQFF
J: TRBJ2-1
length: 15
D: TRBD1
V: TRBV7-2
size: .

DNA: TGTGCCATCAGTGGCAAGCGGGAGGTGGTGAGCACAGATACGCAGTATTTT
CDR3: CAISGKREVVSTDTQYF
J: TRBJ2-3
length: 17
D: TRBD2
V: TRBV10-3
size: once

DNA: TGTGCCAGCAGTATTACTAGCGTACAAGAGACCCAGTACTTC
CDR3: CASSITSVQETQYF
J: TRBJ2-5
length: 14
D: TRBD2
V: TRBV28
size: .

DNA: TGCACCTGCCCAGGGGTGCACGAGCAGTACTTC
CDR3: CTCPGVHEQYF
J: TRBJ2-7
length: 11
D: .
V: TRBV20-1
size: once

DNA: TGCAGCGTTGCCACTAGCGGAGGAGGGGGCCCAGATACGCAGTATTTT
CDR3: CSVATSGGGGPDTQYF
J: TRBJ2-3
length: 16
D: .
V: TRBV29-1
size: .

DNA: TGCAGCGTTCGCAGGGGGTCTGACTCACCCCTCCACTTT
CDR3: CSVRRGSDSPLHF
J: TRBJ1-6
length: 13
D: TRBD1
V: TRBV29-1
size: .

DNA: TGTGCCAGCAGCATAGAGGACAGACAAGAGACCCAGTACTTC
CDR3: CASSIEDRQETQYF
J: TRBJ2-5
length: 14
D: .
V: TRBV5-6
size: .

DNA: TGTGCCTGGAGTAAAGGGGGCCGGGAGACCCAGTACTTC
CDR3: CAWSKGGRETQYF
J: TRBJ2-5
length: 13
D: TRBD1
V: TRBV30
size: .

DNA: TGCAGTGCTCTGACCCGGGGTGAGCAGTTCTTC
CDR3: CSALTRGEQFF
J: TRBJ2-1
length: 11
D: .
V: TRBV20-1
size: .

DNA: TGCGCCAGCAGCTTGGGGTCAGGGAATAACTATGGCTACACCTTC
CDR3: CASSLGSGNNYGYTF
J: TRBJ1-2
length: 15
D: .
V: TRBV5-1
size: .

DNA: TGTGCCAGCAGCTGGACAGGCCCCCTCTCTGGGGCCAACGTCCTGACTTTC
CDR3: CASSWTGPLSGANVLTF
J: TRBJ2-6
length: 17
D: TRBD1
V: TRBV2
size: .

DNA: TGTGCCAGCAGCTTTTTCGAGGCCACTGGGGCGTACTTC
CDR3: CASSFFEATGAYF
J: TRBJ2-7
length: 13
D: .
V: TRBV5-6
size: .

DNA: TGTGCCTGGAGGGGACTCCTCACCGGGGAGCTGTTTTTT
CDR3: CAWRGLLTGELFF
J: TRBJ2-2
length: 13
D: .
V: TRBV30
size: .

DNA: TGTGCCAGCAGCTACTCAGCGGGAACCTCCTACGAGCAGTACTTC
CDR3: CASSYSAGTSYEQYF
J: TRBJ2-7
length: 15
D: TRBD2
V: TRBV7-9
size: .

DNA: TGCAGCGTTGAAGGAGACAGGGGCTCCTACAATGAGCAGTTCTTC
CDR3: CSVEGDRGSYNEQFF
J: TRBJ2-1
length: 15
D: TRBD1
V: TRBV29-1
size: .

DNA: TGTGCCAGTAGACGAGGGTGGGGGGTGAACACTGAAGCTTTCTTT
CDR3: CASRRGWGVNTEAFF
J: TRBJ1-1
length: 15
D: .
V: TRBV19
size: .

DNA: TGTGCCAGCAGTGGGACAGGGGTTACCGGCGACACCATATATTTT
CDR3: CASSGTGVTGDTIYF
J: TRBJ1-3
length: 15
D: TRBD1
V: TRBV2
size: .

DNA: TGCGCCAGCAGCCAAGTCTCAGGGGCCCTAGACGAGCAGTACTTC
CDR3: CASSQVSGALDEQYF
J: TRBJ2-7
length: 15
D: .
V: TRBV4-1
size: .

DNA: TGCGCCAGCAGCCCCGGGGGGGCTGGAAACACCATATATTTT
CDR3: CASSPGGAGNTIYF
J: TRBJ1-3
length: 14
D: .
V: TRBV4-3
size: .

DNA: TGTGCCAGCAGCGCCGTGACAGGGGGCGGGAATGGCTACACCTTC
CDR3: CASSAVTGGGNGYTF
J: TRBJ1-2
length: 15
D: TRBD1
V: TRBV2
size: .

DNA: TGTGCCAGCAGCGTAGGTGGGAGGACTGAAGCTTTCTTT
CDR3: CASSVGGRTEAFF
J: TRBJ1-1
length: 13
D: .
V: TRBV9
size: .

DNA: TGCGCCAGCAGCCAAGTTTCACTCTATCAGCCCCAGCATTTT
CDR3: CASSQVSLYQPQHF
J: TRBJ1-5
length: 14
D: .
V: TRBV4-1
size: .

DNA: TGTGCCAGCAGCGAGTCTGTGGGCCATAATCCCTACGAGCAGTACTTC
CDR3: CASSESVGHNPYEQYF
J: TRBJ2-7
length: 16
D: .
V: TRBV27
size: .

DNA: TGTGCCAGCAGCACTAGCCGAGGGACGGATGGCTACACCTTC
CDR3: CASSTSRGTDGYTF
J: TRBJ1-2
length: 14
D: .
V: TRBV14
size: .

DNA: TGTGCCAGCAGCCCGGACACCTACAATGAGCAGTTCTTC
CDR3: CASSPDTYNEQFF
J: TRBJ2-1
length: 13
D: .
V: TRBV11-3
size: .